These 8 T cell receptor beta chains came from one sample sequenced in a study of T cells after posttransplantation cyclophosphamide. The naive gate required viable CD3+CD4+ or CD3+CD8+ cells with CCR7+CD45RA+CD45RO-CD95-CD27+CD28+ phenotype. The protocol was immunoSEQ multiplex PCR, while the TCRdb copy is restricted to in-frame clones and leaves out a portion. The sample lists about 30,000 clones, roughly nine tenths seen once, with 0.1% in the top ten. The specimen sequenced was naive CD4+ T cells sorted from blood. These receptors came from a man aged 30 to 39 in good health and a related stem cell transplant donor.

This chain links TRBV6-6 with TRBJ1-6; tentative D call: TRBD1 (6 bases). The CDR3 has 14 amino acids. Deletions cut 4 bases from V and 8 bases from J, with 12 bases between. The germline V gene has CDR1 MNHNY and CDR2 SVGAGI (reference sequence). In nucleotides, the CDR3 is TGTGCCAGCAGTTGGCAGGGGTTCGATTCACCCCTCCACTTT. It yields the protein CASSWQGFDSPLHF.

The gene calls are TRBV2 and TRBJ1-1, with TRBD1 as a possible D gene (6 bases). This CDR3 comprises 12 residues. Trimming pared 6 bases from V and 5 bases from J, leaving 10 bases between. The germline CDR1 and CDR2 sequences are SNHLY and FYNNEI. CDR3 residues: CASSEGGTEAFF. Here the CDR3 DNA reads TGTGCCAGCAGCGAGGGGGGGACTGAAGCTTTCTTT. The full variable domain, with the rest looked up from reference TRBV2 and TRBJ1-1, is EPEVTQTPSHQVTQMGQEVILRCVPISNHLYFYWYRQILGQKVEFLVSFYNNEISEKSEIFDDQFSVERPDGSNFTLKIRSTKLEDSAMYFCASSEGGTEAFFGQGTRLTVV.

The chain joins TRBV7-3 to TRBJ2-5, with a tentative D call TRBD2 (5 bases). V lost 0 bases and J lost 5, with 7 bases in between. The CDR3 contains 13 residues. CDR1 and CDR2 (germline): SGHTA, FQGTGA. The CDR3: CASSLTDYETQYF. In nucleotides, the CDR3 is TGTGCCAGCAGCTTAACCGACTATGAGACCCAGTACTTC. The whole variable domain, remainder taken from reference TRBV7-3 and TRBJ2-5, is GAGVSQTPSNKVTEKGKYVELRCDPISGHTALYWYRQSLGQGPEFLIYFQGTGAADDSGLPNDRFFAVRPEGSVSTLKIQRTERGDSAVYLCASSLTDYETQYFGPGTRLLVL.

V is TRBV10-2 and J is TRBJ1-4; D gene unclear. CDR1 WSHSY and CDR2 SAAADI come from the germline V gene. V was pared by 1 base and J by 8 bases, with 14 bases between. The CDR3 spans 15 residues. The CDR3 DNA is TGCGCCAGCAGTGAGTTTGGGCCGACGGGGGAAAAACTGTTTTTT. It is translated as CASSEFGPTGEKLFF.

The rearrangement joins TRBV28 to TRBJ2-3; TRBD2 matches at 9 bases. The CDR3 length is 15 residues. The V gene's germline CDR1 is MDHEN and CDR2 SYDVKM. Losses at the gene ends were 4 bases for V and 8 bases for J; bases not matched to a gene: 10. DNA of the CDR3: TGTGCCAGCAGTTCCTCGGGACTAGCAGGCGGTACGCAGTATTTT. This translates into CASSSSGLAGGTQYF.

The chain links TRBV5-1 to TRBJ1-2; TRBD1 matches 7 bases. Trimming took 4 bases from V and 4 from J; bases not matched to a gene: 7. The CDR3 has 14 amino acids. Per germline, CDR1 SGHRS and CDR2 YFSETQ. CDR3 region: CASSKGQPIYGYTF. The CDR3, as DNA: TGCGCCAGCAGCAAGGGACAGCCTATCTATGGCTACACCTTC.

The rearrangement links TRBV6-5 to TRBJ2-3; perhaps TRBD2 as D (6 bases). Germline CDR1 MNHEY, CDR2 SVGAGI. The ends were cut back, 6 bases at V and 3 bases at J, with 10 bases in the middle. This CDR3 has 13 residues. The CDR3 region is CASRRGVTDTQYF. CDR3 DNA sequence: TGTGCCAGCAGGCGGGGTGTGACAGATACGCAGTATTTT.

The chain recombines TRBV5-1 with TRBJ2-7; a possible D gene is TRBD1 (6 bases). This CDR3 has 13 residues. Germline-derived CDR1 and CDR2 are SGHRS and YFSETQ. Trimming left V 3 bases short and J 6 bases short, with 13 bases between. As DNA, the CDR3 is TGCGCCAGCAGCTCGTCCCAGGGGACCGAGCAGTACTTC. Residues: CASSSSQGTEQYF.